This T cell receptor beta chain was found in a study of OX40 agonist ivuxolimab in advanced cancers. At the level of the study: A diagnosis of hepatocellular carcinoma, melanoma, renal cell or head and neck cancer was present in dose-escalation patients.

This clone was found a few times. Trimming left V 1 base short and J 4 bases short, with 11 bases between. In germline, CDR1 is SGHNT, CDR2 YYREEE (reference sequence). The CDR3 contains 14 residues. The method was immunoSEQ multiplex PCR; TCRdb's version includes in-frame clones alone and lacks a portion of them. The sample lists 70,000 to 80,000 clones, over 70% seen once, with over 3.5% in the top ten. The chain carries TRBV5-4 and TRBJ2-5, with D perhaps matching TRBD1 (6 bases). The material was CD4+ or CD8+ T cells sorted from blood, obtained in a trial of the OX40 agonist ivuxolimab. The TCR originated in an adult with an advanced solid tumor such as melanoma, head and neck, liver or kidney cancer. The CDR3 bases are TGTGCCAGCAGCTTGACAGGGATAGGAGAGACCCAGTACTTC. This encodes CASSLTGIGETQYF. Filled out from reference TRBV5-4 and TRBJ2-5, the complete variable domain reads ETGVTQSPTHLIKTRGQQVTLRCSSQSGHNTVSWYQQALGQGPQFIFQYYREEENGRGNFPPRFSGLQFPNYSSELNVNALELDDSALYLCASSLTGIGETQYFGPGTRLLVL.